This paragraph covers one T cell receptor beta chain sequence. Its target is unknown. This sample is part of a study of CD8+ T cells in alopecia areata. The study, taken as a whole, reports: Sequence data from scalp samples additionally include resident alphabeta T cells of normal skin.

It was cDNA, reverse transcribed from extracted RNA, that served as the sequencing template. The method was immunoSEQ multiplex PCR; TCRdb's version includes in-frame clones alone and lacks a portion of them. The data show approximately 120,000 clones, roughly 50% seen once. Germline V lookup: CDR1 LNHNV, CDR2 YYDKDF (reference sequence). CDR3 length: 14 residues. V lost 7 bases to trimming and J lost 5 bases, with 15 bases between them. Peripheral blood samples and lesional scalp punch biopsies were obtained from alopecia areata patients. The chain recombines TRBV15 with TRBJ2-1, with D maybe TRBD1 (6 bases). The sequenced material came from NKG2D-low CD8+ T cells sorted from blood. This clonotype was obtained from a human donor with alopecia areata. DNA of the CDR3: TGTGCCACCAACCCTGACAGGCTCCACAATGAGCAGTTCTTC. Residues: CATNPDRLHNEQFF.